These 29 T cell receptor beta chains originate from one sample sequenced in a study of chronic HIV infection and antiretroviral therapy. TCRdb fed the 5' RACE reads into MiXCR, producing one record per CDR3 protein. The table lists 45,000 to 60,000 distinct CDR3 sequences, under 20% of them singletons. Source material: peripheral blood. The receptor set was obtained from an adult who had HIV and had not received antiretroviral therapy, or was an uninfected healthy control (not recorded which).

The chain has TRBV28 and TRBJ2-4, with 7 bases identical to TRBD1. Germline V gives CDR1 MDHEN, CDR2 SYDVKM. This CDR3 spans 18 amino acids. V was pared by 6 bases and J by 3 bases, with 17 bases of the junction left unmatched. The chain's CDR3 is CASSSRRTGRAYKNIQYF. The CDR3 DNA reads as TGTGCCAGCAGCTCTAGGCGGACAGGAAGGGCCTACAAAAACATTCAGTACTTC.

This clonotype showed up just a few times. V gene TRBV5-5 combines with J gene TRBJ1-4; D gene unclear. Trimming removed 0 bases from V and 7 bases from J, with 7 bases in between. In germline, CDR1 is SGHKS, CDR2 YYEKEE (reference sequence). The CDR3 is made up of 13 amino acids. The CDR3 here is CASSLDLIEKLFF. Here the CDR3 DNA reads TGTGCCAGCAGCTTGGACCTTATTGAAAAACTGTTTTTT.

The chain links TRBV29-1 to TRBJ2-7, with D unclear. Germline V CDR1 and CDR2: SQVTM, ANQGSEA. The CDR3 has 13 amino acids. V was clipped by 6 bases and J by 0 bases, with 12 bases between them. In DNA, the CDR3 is TGCAGCGTGACCCGACTTGACTCCTACGAGCAGTACTTC. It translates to CSVTRLDSYEQYF.

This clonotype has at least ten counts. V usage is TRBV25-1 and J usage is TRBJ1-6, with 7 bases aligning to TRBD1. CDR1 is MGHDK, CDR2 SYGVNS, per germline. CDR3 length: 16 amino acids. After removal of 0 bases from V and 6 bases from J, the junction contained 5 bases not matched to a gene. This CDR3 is CASSEYQGGPNSPLHF. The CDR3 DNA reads TGTGCCAGCAGTGAATATCAGGGGGGGCCTAATTCACCCCTCCACTTT.

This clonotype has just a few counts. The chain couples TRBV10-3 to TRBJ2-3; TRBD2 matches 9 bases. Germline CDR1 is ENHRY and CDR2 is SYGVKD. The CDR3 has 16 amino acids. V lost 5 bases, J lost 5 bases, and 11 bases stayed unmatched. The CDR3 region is CAISSYLAGEGDTQYF. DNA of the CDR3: TGTGCCATCAGTTCCTACTTAGCGGGAGAAGGAGATACGCAGTATTTT.

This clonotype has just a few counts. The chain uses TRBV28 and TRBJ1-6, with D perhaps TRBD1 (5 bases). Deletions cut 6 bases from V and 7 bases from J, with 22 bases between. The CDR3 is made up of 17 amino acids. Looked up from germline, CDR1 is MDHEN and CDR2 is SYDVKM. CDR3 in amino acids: CASRHASSGTVNSPLHF. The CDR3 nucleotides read TGTGCCAGCAGACACGCCTCCTCGGGGACCGTAAATTCACCCCTCCACTTT. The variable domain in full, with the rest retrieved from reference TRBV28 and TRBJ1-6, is DVKVTQSSRYLVKRTGEKVFLECVQDMDHENMFWYRQDPGLGLRLIYFSYDVKMKEKGDIPEGYSVSREKKERFSLILESASTNQTSMYLCASRHASSGTVNSPLHFGNGTRLTVT.

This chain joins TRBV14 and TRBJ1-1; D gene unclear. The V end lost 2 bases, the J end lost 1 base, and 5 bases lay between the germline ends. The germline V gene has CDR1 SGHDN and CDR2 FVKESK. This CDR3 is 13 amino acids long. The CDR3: CASSQRKNTEAFF. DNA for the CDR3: TGTGCCAGCAGCCAAAGGAAGAACACTGAAGCTTTCTTT.

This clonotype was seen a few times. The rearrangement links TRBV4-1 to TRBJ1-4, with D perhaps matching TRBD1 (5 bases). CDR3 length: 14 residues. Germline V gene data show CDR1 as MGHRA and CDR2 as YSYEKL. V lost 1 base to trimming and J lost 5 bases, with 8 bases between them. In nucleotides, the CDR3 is TGCGCCAGCAGCCAAGGTGGGGGGAATGAAAAACTGTTTTTT. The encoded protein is CASSQGGGNEKLFF.

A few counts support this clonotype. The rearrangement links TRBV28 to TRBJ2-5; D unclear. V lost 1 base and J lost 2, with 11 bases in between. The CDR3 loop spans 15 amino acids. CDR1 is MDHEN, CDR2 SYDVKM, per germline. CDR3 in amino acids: CASSLSSAHQETQYF. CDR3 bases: TGTGCCAGCAGTTTATCGTCGGCCCATCAAGAGACCCAGTACTTC.

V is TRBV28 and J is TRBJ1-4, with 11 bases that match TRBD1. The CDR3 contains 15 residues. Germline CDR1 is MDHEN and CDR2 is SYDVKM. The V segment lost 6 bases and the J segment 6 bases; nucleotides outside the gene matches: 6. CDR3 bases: TGTGCCAGCAGCCTGGGGACAGGGGGGGATGAAAAACTGTTTTTT. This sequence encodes CASSLGTGGDEKLFF.

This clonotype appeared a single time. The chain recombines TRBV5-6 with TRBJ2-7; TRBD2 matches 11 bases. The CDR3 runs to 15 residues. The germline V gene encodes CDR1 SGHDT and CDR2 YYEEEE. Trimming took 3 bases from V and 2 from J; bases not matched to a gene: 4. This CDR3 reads CASSWGLAETYEQYF. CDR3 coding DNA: TGTGCCAGCAGCTGGGGACTAGCGGAGACCTACGAGCAGTACTTC.

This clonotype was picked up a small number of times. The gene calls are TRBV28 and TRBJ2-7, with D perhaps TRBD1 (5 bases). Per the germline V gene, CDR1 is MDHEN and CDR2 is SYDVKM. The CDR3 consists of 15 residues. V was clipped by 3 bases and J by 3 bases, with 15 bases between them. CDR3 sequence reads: CASSFQGGRVYEQYF. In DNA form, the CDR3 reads TGTGCCAGCAGTTTCCAGGGTGGTCGGGTCTACGAGCAGTACTTC.

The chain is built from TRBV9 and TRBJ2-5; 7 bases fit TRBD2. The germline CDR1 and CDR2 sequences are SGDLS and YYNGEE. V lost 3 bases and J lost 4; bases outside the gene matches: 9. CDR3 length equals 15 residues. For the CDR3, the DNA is TGTGCCAGCAGCGAGACTAGCTTAGGAGGAGAGACCCAGTACTTC. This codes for CASSETSLGGETQYF.

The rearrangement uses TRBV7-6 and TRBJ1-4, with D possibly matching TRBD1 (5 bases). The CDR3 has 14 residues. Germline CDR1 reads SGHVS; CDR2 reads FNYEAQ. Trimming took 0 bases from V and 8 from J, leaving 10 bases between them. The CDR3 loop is CASSLAGPQEKLFF. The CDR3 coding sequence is TGTGCCAGCAGCTTAGCGGGACCCCAAGAAAAACTGTTTTTT.

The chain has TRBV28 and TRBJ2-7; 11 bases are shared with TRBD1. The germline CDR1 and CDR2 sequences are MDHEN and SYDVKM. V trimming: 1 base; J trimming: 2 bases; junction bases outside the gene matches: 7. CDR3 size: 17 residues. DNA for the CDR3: TGTGCCAGCAGTTTATTCGCGGGGGGACAGGGGGCCTACGAGCAGTACTTC. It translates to CASSLFAGGQGAYEQYF.

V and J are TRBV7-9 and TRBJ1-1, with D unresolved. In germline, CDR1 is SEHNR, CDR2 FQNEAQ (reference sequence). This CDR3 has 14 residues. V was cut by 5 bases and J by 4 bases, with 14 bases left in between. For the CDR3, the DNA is TGTGCCAGCAGCCCTCATGGCGGCCTCACTGAAGCTTTCTTT. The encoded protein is CASSPHGGLTEAFF.

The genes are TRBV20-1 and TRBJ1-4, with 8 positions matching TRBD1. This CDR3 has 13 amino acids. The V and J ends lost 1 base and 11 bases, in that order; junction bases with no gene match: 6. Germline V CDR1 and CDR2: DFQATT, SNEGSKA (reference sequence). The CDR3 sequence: CSARVQGASKLFF. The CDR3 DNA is TGCAGTGCTAGAGTGCAGGGGGCTTCGAAACTGTTTTTT.

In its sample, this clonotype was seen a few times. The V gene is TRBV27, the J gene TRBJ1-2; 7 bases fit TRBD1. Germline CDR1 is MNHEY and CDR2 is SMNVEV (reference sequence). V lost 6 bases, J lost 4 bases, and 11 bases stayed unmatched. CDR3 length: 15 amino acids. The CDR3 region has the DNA TGTGCCAGCAGCATGGGACAGCCTTACGCCTATGGCTACACCTTC. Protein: CASSMGQPYAYGYTF.

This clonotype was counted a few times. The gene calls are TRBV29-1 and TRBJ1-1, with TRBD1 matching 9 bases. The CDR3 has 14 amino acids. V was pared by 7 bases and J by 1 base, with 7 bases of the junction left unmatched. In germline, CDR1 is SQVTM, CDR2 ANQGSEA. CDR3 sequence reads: CSAGQGQQNTEAFF. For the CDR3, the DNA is TGCAGCGCAGGACAGGGGCAACAGAACACTGAAGCTTTCTTT.

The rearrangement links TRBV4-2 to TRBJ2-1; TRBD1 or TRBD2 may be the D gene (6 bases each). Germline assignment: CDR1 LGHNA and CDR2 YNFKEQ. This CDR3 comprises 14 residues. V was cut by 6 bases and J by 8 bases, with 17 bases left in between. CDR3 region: CASRGLARQDEQFF. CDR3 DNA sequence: TGTGCCAGCAGGGGGCTAGCGCGACAGGATGAGCAGTTCTTC.

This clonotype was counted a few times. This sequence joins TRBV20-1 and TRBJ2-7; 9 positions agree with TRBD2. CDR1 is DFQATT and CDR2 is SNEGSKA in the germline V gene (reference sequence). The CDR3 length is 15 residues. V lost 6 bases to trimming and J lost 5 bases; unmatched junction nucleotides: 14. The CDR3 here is CSARSYSGSSNEQYF. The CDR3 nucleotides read TGCAGTGCCCGTTCCTATAGCGGGAGCAGCAACGAGCAGTACTTC.

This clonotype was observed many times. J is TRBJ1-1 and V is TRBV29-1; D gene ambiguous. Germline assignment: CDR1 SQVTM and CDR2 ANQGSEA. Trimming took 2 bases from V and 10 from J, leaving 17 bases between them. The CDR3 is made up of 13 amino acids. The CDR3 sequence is CSVEKSSAVGAFF. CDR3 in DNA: TGCAGCGTTGAAAAAAGCTCCGCAGTGGGAGCTTTCTTT.

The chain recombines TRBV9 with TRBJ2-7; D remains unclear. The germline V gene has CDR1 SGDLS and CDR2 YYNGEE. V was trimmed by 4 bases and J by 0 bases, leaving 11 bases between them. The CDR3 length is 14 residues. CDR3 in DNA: TGTGCCAGCAGCCCGGCAAGGAGCTCCTACGAGCAGTACTTC. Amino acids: CASSPARSSYEQYF.

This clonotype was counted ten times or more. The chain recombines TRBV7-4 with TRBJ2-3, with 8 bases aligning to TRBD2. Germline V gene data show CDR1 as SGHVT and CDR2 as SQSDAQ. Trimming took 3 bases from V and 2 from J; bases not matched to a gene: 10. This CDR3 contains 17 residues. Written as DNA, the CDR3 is TGTGCCAGCAGCTTGGGACTAGTCTTCCCTTCCACAGATACGCAGTATTTT. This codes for CASSLGLVFPSTDTQYF.

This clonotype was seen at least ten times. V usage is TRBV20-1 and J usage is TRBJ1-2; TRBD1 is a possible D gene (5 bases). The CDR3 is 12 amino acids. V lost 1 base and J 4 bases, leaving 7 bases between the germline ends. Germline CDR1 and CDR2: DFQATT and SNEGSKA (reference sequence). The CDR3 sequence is CSARGQIYGYTF. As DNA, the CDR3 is TGCAGTGCTAGAGGACAGATCTATGGCTACACCTTC.

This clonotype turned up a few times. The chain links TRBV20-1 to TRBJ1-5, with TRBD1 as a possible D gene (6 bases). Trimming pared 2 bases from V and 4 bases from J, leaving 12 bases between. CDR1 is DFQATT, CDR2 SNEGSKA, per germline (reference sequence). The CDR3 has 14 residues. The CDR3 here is CSARIQGINQPQHF. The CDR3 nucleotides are TGCAGTGCTAGAATCCAGGGGATTAATCAGCCCCAGCATTTT.

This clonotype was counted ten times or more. The CDR3 nucleotides read TGTGCCAGCAGCTTAGTGGCGGCAGGAGATACGCAGTATTTT. Its translation: CASSLVAAGDTQYF. V gene TRBV7-2 combines with J gene TRBJ2-3; D uncertain. V was pared by 1 base and J by 5 bases, with 10 bases between. Germline assignment: CDR1 SGHTA and CDR2 FQGNSA. The CDR3 sequence is 14 residues long.

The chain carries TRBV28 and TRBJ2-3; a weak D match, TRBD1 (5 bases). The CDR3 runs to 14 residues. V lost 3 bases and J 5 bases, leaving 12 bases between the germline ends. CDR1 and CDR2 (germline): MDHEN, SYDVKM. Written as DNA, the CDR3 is TGTGCCAGCAGTTTCGACAGTCCGGGAGATACGCAGTATTTT. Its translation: CASSFDSPGDTQYF.

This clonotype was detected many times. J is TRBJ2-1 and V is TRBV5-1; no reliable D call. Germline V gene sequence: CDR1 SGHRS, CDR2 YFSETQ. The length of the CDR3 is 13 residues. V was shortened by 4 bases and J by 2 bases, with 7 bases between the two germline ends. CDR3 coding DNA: TGCGCCAGCAGCCTGGGGACCTACAATGAGCAGTTCTTC. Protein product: CASSLGTYNEQFF. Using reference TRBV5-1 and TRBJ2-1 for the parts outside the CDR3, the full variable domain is KAGVTQTPRYLIKTRGQQVTLSCSPISGHRSVSWYQQTPGQGLQFLFEYFSETQRNKGNFPGRFSGRQFSNSRSEMNVSTLELGDSALYLCASSLGTYNEQFFGPGTRLTVL.